This TCR beta chain originates from a study of T cell responses to AZD1222 COVID-19 vaccine. Assay used: immunoSEQ multiplex PCR; TCRdb lists only in-frame clones, some missing. Altogether 150,000 to 200,000 clones are present, roughly 94% being singletons, with the ten largest covering around 1%. This CDR3 region has 13 residues. Germline trimming cut 3 bases from V and 7 bases from J; bases unmatched to any gene: 4. Per the germline V gene, CDR1 is LNHDA and CDR2 is SQIVND (reference sequence). Notes on this clone: Its antigen is undetermined.

Recipients boosted at about 4 weeks or about 12 weeks are pooled. General study results and limits: Spike-specific TCRs gained breadth and depth after people received two AZD1222 doses. Females outnumbered males among donors, who were mostly white British; clonal diversity was possibly underestimated.

The chain combines TRBV19 with TRBJ1-2; 8 nucleotides align to TRBD1. The sequenced sample was peripheral blood, obtained 28 days after the second AZD1222 dose. This sequence was found in an adult who received the AZD1222 COVID-19 vaccine. Written as DNA, the CDR3 is TGTGCCAGTAGTATTGGGACAGGTGGTGGCTACACCTTC. Its translation: CASSIGTGGGYTF.